The 21 T cell receptor beta chains in this list originate from one sample, sequenced in a study of blood T cell repertoires in COVID-19. The protocol was immunoSEQ multiplex PCR, while the TCRdb copy is restricted to in-frame clones and leaves out a portion. The sample has 75,000 or so clones; roughly 80% are singletons. Material for sequencing was peripheral blood. All receptors derive from a woman in her 70s with acute or convalescent COVID-19.

The chain is built from TRBV21-1 and TRBJ1-4; TRBD1, the D gene given by the table, was not confirmed from the DNA. TRBV21-1 is a pseudogene locus. The CDR3 loop spans 14 amino acids. The CDR3 coding sequence is TGTGCCAGCAGCAGGGGACAGGGGTGCGAAAAACTGTTTTTT. Translation gives CASSRGQGCEKLFF.

This chain links TRBV3-1 (or the pseudogene TRBV3-2) with TRBJ2-4; the match to TRBD2 covers 8 bases. This CDR3 is 18 amino acids long. The V segment lost 4 bases and the J segment 4 bases; nucleotides outside the gene matches: 15. Germline V gene sequence: CDR1 LGHDT, CDR2 YNNKEL (reference sequence). CDR3 sequence: CASSPLYGRGQGKNIQYF. CDR3 sequence (DNA): TGTGCCAGCAGCCCACTATACGGGAGGGGCCAGGGGAAAAACATTCAGTACTTC.

This clone was recorded once. The genes are TRBV7-9 and TRBJ2-3; 7 nucleotides agree with TRBD1. CDR3 length: 13 amino acids. Germline assignment: CDR1 SEHNR and CDR2 FQNEAQ (reference sequence). J lost 6 bases, V lost 1 base, and 1 base had no gene match. CDR3 protein: CASSLGTGDTQYF. The DNA of the CDR3 is TGTGCCAGCAGCTTAGGGACAGGCGATACGCAGTATTTT.

This clone was seen more than once but under ten times. The V and J genes are TRBV2 and TRBJ1-2; no firm D call. The CDR3 covers 13 residues. In germline, CDR1 is SNHLY, CDR2 FYNNEI. Trimming left V 3 bases short and J 8 bases short, with 13 bases between. This chain's CDR3 is CASSDLIVLGYTF. The CDR3 DNA reads as TGTGCCAGCAGTGACCTTATCGTGCTAGGCTACACCTTC.

The chain links TRBV18 to TRBJ2-5; TRBD1 matches at 7 bases. CDR1 is KGHSH, CDR2 LQKENI, per germline. Trimming removed 5 bases from V and 1 base from J; junction bases left unmatched: 7. The CDR3 is made up of 15 amino acids. CDR3 sequence reads: CASSVNRGGQETQYF. CDR3 coding DNA: TGTGCCAGCTCAGTCAACAGGGGTGGCCAAGAGACCCAGTACTTC.

J is TRBJ1-4 and V is TRBV7-9; 8 positions agree with TRBD1. Germline V CDR1 and CDR2: SEHNR, FQNEAQ (reference sequence). V trimming: 6 bases; J trimming: 8 bases; junction bases outside the gene matches: 8. The CDR3 has 14 amino acids. This chain's CDR3 is CASRTDREVEKLFF. The CDR3 DNA sequence: TGTGCCAGCAGGACGGACAGGGAGGTAGAAAAACTGTTTTTT.

V is TRBV4-1 and J is TRBJ1-3; the D gene is possibly TRBD1 (6 bases). This CDR3 region has 17 residues. Trimming cost V 3 bases and J 0 bases, with 15 bases left between them. Germline CDR1 and CDR2: MGHRA and YSYEKL. CDR3 residues: CASSHGQGRFSGNTIYF. The CDR3 DNA reads TGCGCCAGCAGCCACGGGCAGGGGCGCTTCTCTGGAAACACCATATATTTT.

The V gene is TRBV7-9, the J gene TRBJ2-7; 9 nucleotides line up with TRBD2. This CDR3 has 15 residues. Germline V CDR1 and CDR2: SEHNR, FQNEAQ (reference sequence). The V gene end was trimmed by 1 base and the J gene end by 2 bases; junction bases not matched to a gene: 3. This chain's CDR3 is CASSLGLAGAYEQYF. In DNA form, the CDR3 reads TGTGCCAGCAGCTTAGGCTTAGCGGGAGCCTACGAGCAGTACTTC.

V and J are TRBV24-1 and TRBJ2-5; tentatively, D is TRBD2 (6 bases). From germline, CDR1 is KGHDR and CDR2 SFDVKD. This CDR3 contains 14 residues. Trimming took off 4 bases at V and 5 bases at J, with 13 bases between the two ends. The CDR3 sequence is CATSEPGVRETQYF. The CDR3, as DNA: TGTGCCACCAGTGAACCGGGAGTTAGGGAGACCCAGTACTTC.

V is TRBV19 and J is TRBJ1-2; 7 bases are a match to TRBD1. This CDR3 has 15 amino acids. Germline loops: CDR1 LNHDA, CDR2 SQIVND (reference sequence). Losses at the gene ends were 3 bases for V and 4 bases for J; bases not matched to a gene: 8. In DNA, the CDR3 is TGTGCCAGTAGTATGGGAACAGGGGCTACCTATGGCTACACCTTC. Amino acids: CASSMGTGATYGYTF.

This clone came up once. The genes are TRBV5-4 and TRBJ2-1, with 11 bases matching TRBD2. Germline CDR1 is SGHNT and CDR2 is YYREEE (reference sequence). V lost 4 bases, J lost 4 bases, and 4 bases stayed unmatched. The CDR3 totals 15 residues. DNA of the CDR3: TGTGCCAGCAGCGCGGGGACTAGCGGTTACAATGAGCAGTTCTTC. It yields the protein CASSAGTSGYNEQFF.

The J gene is TRBJ1-5, the V gene TRBV2, with no clear D. V shed 6 bases and J shed 5 bases, with 20 bases lying between them. Germline CDR1 is SNHLY and CDR2 is FYNNEI. The CDR3 loop spans 16 amino acids. Here the CDR3 DNA reads TGTGCCAGCAGCCGTAGATGGAGGGTGTCCGATCAGCCCCAGCATTTT. Encoded protein: CASSRRWRVSDQPQHF. Full variable domain (remainder filled in from reference TRBV2 and TRBJ1-5): EPEVTQTPSHQVTQMGQEVILRCVPISNHLYFYWYRQILGQKVEFLVSFYNNEISEKSEIFDDQFSVERPDGSNFTLKIRSTKLEDSAMYFCASSRRWRVSDQPQHFGDGTRLSIL.

This clone was picked up one time. As DNA, the CDR3 is TGTGCCAGCAGTTACAGCGGCGCGTACAATGAGCAGTTCTTC. Translating it yields CASSYSGAYNEQFF. The rearrangement uses TRBV2 and TRBJ2-1; D possibly corresponds to TRBD2 (5 bases). Germline V gene sequence: CDR1 SNHLY, CDR2 FYNNEI. The CDR3 extends over 14 amino acids. The germline V and J ends were trimmed by 5 bases and 4 bases, with 12 bases remaining between them. Based on the CDR3 plus reference TRBV2 and TRBJ2-1, the full variable domain is EPEVTQTPSHQVTQMGQEVILRCVPISNHLYFYWYRQILGQKVEFLVSFYNNEISEKSEIFDDQFSVERPDGSNFTLKIRSTKLEDSAMYFCASSYSGAYNEQFFGPGTRLTVL.

J is TRBJ2-7 and V is TRBV5-1; maybe TRBD1 (9 bases). CDR1 and CDR2 from the germline V gene are SGHRS and YFSETQ. V was trimmed by 4 bases and J by 6 bases, leaving 17 bases between them. This CDR3 spans 14 amino acids. CDR3 nucleotide sequence: TGCGCCAGCAGCCGGGAGGGACAGGGCTCCGAGCAGTACTTC. Its protein is CASSREGQGSEQYF.

The chain recombines TRBV18 with TRBJ2-1; 11 bases match TRBD2. The CDR3 is 17 amino acids. From germline, CDR1 is KGHSH and CDR2 LQKENI. J was trimmed by 8 bases and V by 0 bases; bases with no gene match: 9. The CDR3: CASSPPVEIAGGDEQFF. The CDR3 coding sequence is TGTGCCAGCTCACCACCGGTCGAGATAGCGGGAGGGGATGAGCAGTTCTTC.

The chain uses TRBV5-1 and TRBJ2-5, with D maybe TRBD1 (6 bases). Germline lookup yields CDR1 SGHRS and CDR2 YFSETQ. The CDR3 sequence is 13 residues long. Between the trimmed V and J ends, which lost 4 bases and 3 bases, there was a span of 10 bases. CDR3 residues: CASSADSKETQYF. The CDR3 nucleotides read TGCGCCAGCAGCGCGGACAGCAAAGAGACCCAGTACTTC.

This chain connects TRBV5-1 to TRBJ2-1, with 13 bases lining up with TRBD2. The J segment lost 10 bases and the V segment lost 0 bases, leaving 7 bases of the junction unmatched. The germline V gene has CDR1 SGHRS and CDR2 YFSETQ. The CDR3 extends over 16 amino acids. The DNA for the CDR3 is TGCGCCAGCAGCTTGGGACTAGCGGGAGGTGAGGGGGAGCAGTTCTTC. It is translated as CASSLGLAGGEGEQFF.

V usage is TRBV7-6 and J usage is TRBJ2-5; 7 bases fit TRBD1. There are 16 residues in the CDR3. With V trimmed by 6 bases and J by 2 bases, 12 bases remained unmatched. Germline lookup yields CDR1 SGHVS and CDR2 FNYEAQ. The CDR3, as DNA: TGTGCCAGCAGTCGAATACAACCGGGACAGCAAGAGACCCAGTACTTC. Translating it yields CASSRIQPGQQETQYF.

There are many counts of this clone. Within the sample, other DNA sequences also encode this same CDR3. The J gene is TRBJ1-2, the V gene TRBV15; maybe TRBD1 (6 bases). Looked up from germline, CDR1 is LNHNV and CDR2 is YYDKDF (reference sequence). V gave up 0 bases and J gave up 8 bases, with 10 bases separating them. The CDR3 consists of 13 residues. CDR3 residues: CATSREEGDGYTF. DNA for the CDR3: TGTGCCACCAGCAGAGAAGAGGGGGACGGCTACACCTTC.

The chain links TRBV6-6 to TRBJ2-5; TRBD1 aligns across 7 bases. CDR1 is MNHNY and CDR2 is SVGAGI in the germline V gene (reference sequence). The J segment lost 2 bases and the V segment lost 5 bases, leaving 5 bases of the junction unmatched. CDR3 length: 14 amino acids. CDR3 coding DNA: TGTGCCAGCAGTACAGGACAGGAACAAGAGACCCAGTACTTC. Its translation is CASSTGQEQETQYF.

The chain employs TRBV5-8 and TRBJ1-5; D gene ambiguous. CDR3 length: 13 residues. V was trimmed by 1 base and J by 1 base, leaving 3 bases between them. Per germline, CDR1 SGHTS and CDR2 YDEGEE. The DNA of the CDR3 is TGTGCCAGCAGCTTGAGCAGCAATCAGCCCCAGCATTTT. Protein sequence: CASSLSSNQPQHF. Full variable domain (outside the CDR3, taken from reference TRBV5-8 and TRBJ1-5): EAGVTQSPTHLIKTRGQQATLRCSPISGHTSVYWYQQALGLGLQFLLWYDEGEERNRGNFPPRFSGRQFPNYSSELNVNALELEDSALYLCASSLSSNQPQHFGDGTRLSIL.